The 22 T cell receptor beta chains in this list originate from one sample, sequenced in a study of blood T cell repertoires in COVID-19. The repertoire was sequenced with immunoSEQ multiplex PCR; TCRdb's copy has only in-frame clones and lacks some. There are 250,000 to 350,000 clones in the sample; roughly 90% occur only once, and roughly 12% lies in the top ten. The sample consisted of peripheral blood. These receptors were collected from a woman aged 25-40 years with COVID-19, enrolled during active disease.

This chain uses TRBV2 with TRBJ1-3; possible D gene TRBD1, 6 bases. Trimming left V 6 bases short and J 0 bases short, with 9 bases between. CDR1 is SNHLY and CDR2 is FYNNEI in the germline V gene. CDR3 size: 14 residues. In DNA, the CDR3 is TGTGCCAGCAGGGAACAGGGCTCTGGAAACACCATATATTTT. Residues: CASREQGSGNTIYF.

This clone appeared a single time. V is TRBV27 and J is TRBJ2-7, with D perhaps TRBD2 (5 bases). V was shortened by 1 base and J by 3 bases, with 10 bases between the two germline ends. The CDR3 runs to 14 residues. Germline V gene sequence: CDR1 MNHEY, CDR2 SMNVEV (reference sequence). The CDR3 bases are TGTGCCAGCAGTTTATTTACCGGGAACTACGAGCAGTACTTC. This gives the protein CASSLFTGNYEQYF.

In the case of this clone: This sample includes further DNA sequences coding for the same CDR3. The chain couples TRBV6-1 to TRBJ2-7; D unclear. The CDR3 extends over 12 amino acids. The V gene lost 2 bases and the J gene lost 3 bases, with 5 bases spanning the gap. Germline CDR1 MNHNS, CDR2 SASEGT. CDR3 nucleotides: TGTGCCAGCAGTGAACCCGGCTACGAGCAGTACTTC. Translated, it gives CASSEPGYEQYF.

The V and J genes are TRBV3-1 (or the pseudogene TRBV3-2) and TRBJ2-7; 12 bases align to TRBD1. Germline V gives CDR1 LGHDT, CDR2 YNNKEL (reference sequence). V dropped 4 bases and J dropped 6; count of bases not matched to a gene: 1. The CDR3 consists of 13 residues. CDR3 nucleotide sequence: TGTGCCAGCAGCCGGGACAGGGGGCGCGAGCAGTACTTC. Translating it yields CASSRDRGREQYF.

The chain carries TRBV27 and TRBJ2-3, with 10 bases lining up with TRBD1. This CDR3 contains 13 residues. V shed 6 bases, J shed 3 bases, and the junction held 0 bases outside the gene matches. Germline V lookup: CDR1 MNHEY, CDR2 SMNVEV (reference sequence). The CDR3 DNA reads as TGTGCCAGCAGGGGACAGGGGACAGATACGCAGTATTTT. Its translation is CASRGQGTDTQYF.

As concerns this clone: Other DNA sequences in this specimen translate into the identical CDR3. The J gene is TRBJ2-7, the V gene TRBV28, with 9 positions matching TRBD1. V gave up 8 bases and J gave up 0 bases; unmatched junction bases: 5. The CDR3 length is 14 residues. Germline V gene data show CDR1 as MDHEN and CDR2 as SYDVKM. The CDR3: CASRGQGSSYEQYF. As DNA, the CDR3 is TGTGCCAGCCGCGGACAGGGGAGCTCCTACGAGCAGTACTTC.

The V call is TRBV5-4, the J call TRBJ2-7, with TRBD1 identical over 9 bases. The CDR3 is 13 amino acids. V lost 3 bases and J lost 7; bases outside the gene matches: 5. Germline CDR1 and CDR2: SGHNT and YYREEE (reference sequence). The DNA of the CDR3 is TGTGCCAGCAGCTCCCGGGACAGGGAAGAGCAGTACTTC. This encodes CASSSRDREEQYF.

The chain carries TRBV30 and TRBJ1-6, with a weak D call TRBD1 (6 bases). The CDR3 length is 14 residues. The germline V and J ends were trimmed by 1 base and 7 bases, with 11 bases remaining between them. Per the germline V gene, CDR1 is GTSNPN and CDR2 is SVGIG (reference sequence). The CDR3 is CAWSGNRDNSPLHF. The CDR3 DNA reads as TGTGCCTGGAGTGGTAACAGGGACAATTCACCCCTCCACTTT.

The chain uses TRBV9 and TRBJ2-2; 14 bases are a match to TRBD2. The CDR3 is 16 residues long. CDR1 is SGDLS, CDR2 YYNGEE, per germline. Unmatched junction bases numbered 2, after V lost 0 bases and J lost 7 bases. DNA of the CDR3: TGTGCCAGCAGCGTAGGCGGACTAGCGGGAGGCGGGGAGCTGTTTTTT. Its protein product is CASSVGGLAGGGELFF.

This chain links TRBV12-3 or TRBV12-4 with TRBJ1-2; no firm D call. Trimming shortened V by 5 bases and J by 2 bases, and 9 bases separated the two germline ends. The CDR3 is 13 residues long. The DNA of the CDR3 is TGTGCCAGCAGTGCAACGGTGAACTATGGCTACACCTTC. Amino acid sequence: CASSATVNYGYTF.

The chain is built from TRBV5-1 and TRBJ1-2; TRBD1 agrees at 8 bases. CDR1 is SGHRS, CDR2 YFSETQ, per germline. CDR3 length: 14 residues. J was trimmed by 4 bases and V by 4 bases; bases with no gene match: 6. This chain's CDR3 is CASSERGTGYGYTF. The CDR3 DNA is TGCGCCAGCAGCGAGAGGGGGACAGGCTATGGCTACACCTTC.

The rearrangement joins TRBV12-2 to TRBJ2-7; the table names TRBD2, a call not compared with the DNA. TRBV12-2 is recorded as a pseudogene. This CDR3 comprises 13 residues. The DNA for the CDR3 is TGTGCAAGTCGCTTAGGGACTAGCTACGAGCAGTACTTC. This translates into CASRLGTSYEQYF.

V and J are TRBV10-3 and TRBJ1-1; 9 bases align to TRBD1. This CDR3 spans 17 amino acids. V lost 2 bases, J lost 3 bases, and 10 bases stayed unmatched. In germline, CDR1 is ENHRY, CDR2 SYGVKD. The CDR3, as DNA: TGTGCCATCAGTGAGCCAGGGACAGGGAACGTCGACACTGAAGCTTTCTTT. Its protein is CAISEPGTGNVDTEAFF.

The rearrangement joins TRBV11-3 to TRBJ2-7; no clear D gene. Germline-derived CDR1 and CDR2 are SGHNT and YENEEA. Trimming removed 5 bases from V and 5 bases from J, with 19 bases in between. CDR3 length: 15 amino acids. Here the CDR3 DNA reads TGTGCCAGCAGCCTACGGCCGGGTAGGTGGCACGAGCAGTACTTC. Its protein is CASSLRPGRWHEQYF.

The CDR3 spells CASSSDREGYEQYF. CDR3 coding DNA: TGTGCCAGCAGCTCGGACAGGGAGGGGTACGAGCAGTACTTC. The rearrangement uses TRBV11-2 and TRBJ2-7; D perhaps matches TRBD1 (8 bases). Trimming left V 4 bases short and J 4 bases short, with 14 bases between. Germline lookup yields CDR1 SGHAT and CDR2 FQNNGV. The CDR3 is made up of 14 amino acids.

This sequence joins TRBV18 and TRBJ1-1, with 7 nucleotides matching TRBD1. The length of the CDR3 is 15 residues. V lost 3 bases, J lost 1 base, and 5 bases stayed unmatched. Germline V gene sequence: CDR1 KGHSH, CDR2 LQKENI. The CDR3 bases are TGTGCCAGCTCACCGCTACGGACAGGGAACACTGAAGCTTTCTTT. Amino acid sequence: CASSPLRTGNTEAFF.

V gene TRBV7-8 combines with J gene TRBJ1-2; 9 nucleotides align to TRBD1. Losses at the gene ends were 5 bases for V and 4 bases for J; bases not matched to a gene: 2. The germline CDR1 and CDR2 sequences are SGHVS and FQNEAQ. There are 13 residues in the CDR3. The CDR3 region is CASSADRGYGYTF. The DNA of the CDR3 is TGTGCCAGCAGCGCGGACAGGGGCTATGGCTACACCTTC.

The CDR3 is CASSPGQGETQYF. The CDR3 coding sequence is TGTGCCAGCTCACCGGGACAGGGAGAGACCCAGTACTTC. The V gene is TRBV18, the J gene TRBJ2-5, with 9 bases lining up with TRBD1. V lost 3 bases, J lost 4 bases, and 0 bases stayed unmatched. The germline V gene has CDR1 KGHSH and CDR2 LQKENI. This CDR3 is 13 amino acids long.

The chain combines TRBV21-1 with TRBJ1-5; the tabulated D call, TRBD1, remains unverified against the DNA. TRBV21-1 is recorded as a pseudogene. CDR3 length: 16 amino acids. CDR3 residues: CASSMVTGGSNQPQHF. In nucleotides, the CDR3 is TGTGCCAGCAGCATGGTAACAGGGGGGAGCAATCAGCCCCAGCATTTT.

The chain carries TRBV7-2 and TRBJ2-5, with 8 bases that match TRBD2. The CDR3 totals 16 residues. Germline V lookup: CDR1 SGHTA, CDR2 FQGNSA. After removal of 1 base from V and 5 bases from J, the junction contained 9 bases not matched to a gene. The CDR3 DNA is TGTGCCAGCAGCTTAGTCGGAGCGGGAGAGGGGGAGACCCAGTACTTC. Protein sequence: CASSLVGAGEGETQYF.

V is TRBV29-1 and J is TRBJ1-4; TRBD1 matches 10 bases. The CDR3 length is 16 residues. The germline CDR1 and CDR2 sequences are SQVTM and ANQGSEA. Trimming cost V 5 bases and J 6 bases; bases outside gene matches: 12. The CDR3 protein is CSVSVTGTGVDEKLFF. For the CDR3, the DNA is TGCAGCGTTTCAGTAACCGGGACAGGGGTTGATGAAAAACTGTTTTTT.

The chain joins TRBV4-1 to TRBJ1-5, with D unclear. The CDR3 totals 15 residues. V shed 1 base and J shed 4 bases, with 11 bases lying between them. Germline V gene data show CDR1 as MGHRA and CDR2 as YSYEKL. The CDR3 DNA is TGCGCCAGCAGCCAAGGGACCGGAGGGAATCAGCCCCAGCATTTT. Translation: CASSQGTGGNQPQHF.